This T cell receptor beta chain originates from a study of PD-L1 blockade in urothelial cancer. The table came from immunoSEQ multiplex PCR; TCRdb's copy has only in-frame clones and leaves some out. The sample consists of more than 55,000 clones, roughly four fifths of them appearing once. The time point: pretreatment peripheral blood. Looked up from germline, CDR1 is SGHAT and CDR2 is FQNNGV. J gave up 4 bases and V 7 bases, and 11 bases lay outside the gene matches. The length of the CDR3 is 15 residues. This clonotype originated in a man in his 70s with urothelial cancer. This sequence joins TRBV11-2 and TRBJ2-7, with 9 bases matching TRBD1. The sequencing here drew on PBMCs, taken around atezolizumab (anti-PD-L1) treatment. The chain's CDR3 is CASTPTGTGKYEQYF. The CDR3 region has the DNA TGTGCCAGCACCCCTACCGGGACAGGGAAATACGAGCAGTACTTC.